This T cell receptor beta chain was profiled in a study of cytomegalovirus exposure and HLA in healthy donors. This CDR3 contains 15 residues. Germline V gives CDR1 SGHRS, CDR2 YFSETQ. V gave up 1 base and J gave up 4 bases; unmatched junction bases: 4. Amplification used 60 Vbeta primers and 13 Jbeta primers. Only in-frame clones appear in the TCRdb table, and some are missing; sequencing was by immunoSEQ multiplex PCR. This repertoire shows 140,000 to 150,000 clones, 84% found once; its top ten account for 2% to 2.5%. This chain joins TRBV5-1 and TRBJ1-1; TRBD1 agrees at 10 bases. Sequenced input: PBMCs. This receptor was taken from a boy aged 2 to 10 in good health and CMV-seronegative. Here the CDR3 DNA reads TGCGCCAGCAGCTTGTTTGGGGACAGGGGCACTGAAGCTTTCTTT. Encoded protein: CASSLFGDRGTEAFF.